This passage covers 23 T cell receptor beta chains from one sample sequenced in a study of cytomegalovirus exposure and HLA in healthy donors. With 60 Vbeta and 13 Jbeta primers, the PCR was carried out. Repertoires were generated with immunoSEQ multiplex PCR, while TCRdb's copy carries only in-frame clones and drops some. The profile shows about 180,000 clones, 81% of them singletons. The sample was PBMCs. All receptors come from a woman between 18 and 29 years old in good health and CMV-seropositive.

Regarding this clone: Sequence at one end of the junction differs from germline and may be a read error. The chain employs TRBV16 and TRBJ1-5; D is perhaps TRBD1 (5 bases). There are 14 residues in the CDR3. Germline lookup yields CDR1 KGHSY and CDR2 FQNENV. The CDR3 DNA is TGTGCCAGCAGCCAATCGGGGCAGAATCGGCCCCAGCATTTT. It encodes CASSQSGQNRPQHF.

The genes are TRBV19 and TRBJ2-7; the match to TRBD1 covers 10 bases. Germline trimming cut 7 bases from V and 5 bases from J; bases unmatched to any gene: 14. This CDR3 contains 16 residues. The germline V gene encodes CDR1 LNHDA and CDR2 SQIVND (reference sequence). The DNA for the CDR3 is TGTGCCAGTACCCCGGCGACAGGGGGCCCCTTGGACGAGCAGTACTTC. Its protein product is CASTPATGGPLDEQYF.

V and J are TRBV4-2 and TRBJ1-2; D perhaps matches TRBD1 (5 bases). The CDR3 runs 17 residues. V gave up 0 bases and J gave up 5 bases, with 19 bases separating them. Germline V gene lookup returns CDR1 LGHNA and CDR2 YNFKEQ. CDR3 nucleotides: TGTGCCAGCAGCCAAGAAGGGTCCGGGGGTTTTCGATATGGCTACACCTTC. Protein product: CASSQEGSGGFRYGYTF.

The chain couples TRBV6-1 to TRBJ2-5, with TRBD2 as a possible D gene (6 bases). The V end lost 4 bases, the J end lost 4 bases, and 19 bases lay between the germline ends. The germline gives CDR1 MNHNS, CDR2 SASEGT. CDR3 length: 16 residues. The CDR3 bases are TGTGCCAGCAGTGGGATATTTAGACTAGTAGTAGAGACCCAGTACTTC. Protein product: CASSGIFRLVVETQYF.

The chain has TRBV6-1 and TRBJ2-3, with 15 bases lining up with TRBD2. Germline lookup yields CDR1 MNHNS and CDR2 SASEGT. Trimming removed 3 bases from V and 4 bases from J; junction bases left unmatched: 5. CDR3 length: 17 residues. The CDR3 here is CASSDGLAGGPADTQYF. The CDR3 coding sequence is TGTGCCAGCAGTGACGGACTAGCGGGGGGGCCGGCAGATACGCAGTATTTT.

This chain uses TRBV7-9 with TRBJ1-1; D gene unclear. V was shortened by 11 bases and J by 1 base, with 14 bases between the two germline ends. Germline CDR1 reads SEHNR; CDR2 reads FQNEAQ (reference sequence). This CDR3 contains 13 residues. CDR3 bases: TGTGCCGTCGCCGGGGAGTCGAACACTGAAGCTTTCTTT. It translates to CAVAGESNTEAFF.

CDR3 coding DNA: TGTGCCAGCAGCTGGTCGGGGGTCGAGCAGTACTTC. Translated, it gives CASSWSGVEQYF. The chain combines TRBV6-6 with TRBJ2-7; the D gene is possibly TRBD2 (6 bases). Trimming took off 6 bases at V and 6 bases at J, with 12 bases between the two ends. The length of the CDR3 is 12 residues. The V gene's germline CDR1 is MNHNY and CDR2 SVGAGI (reference sequence).

The chain recombines TRBV7-9 with TRBJ1-4; a weak D match, TRBD1 (6 bases). The CDR3 spans 15 residues. Looked up from germline, CDR1 is SEHNR and CDR2 is FQNEAQ (reference sequence). The germline V and J ends were trimmed by 3 bases and 8 bases, with 16 bases remaining between them. CDR3 coding DNA: TGTGCCAGCAGCTTGGGTGGACAGTTGGGGGAAAAACTGTTTTTT. This gives the protein CASSLGGQLGEKLFF.

This clone appeared once. The gene calls are TRBV2 and TRBJ1-1; D is ambiguous. V lost 8 bases, J lost 3 bases, and 19 bases lay in between. This CDR3 spans 15 amino acids. Per germline, CDR1 SNHLY and CDR2 FYNNEI. The CDR3 DNA is TGTGCCAGCCAGTCTATAGGGCGGGAGGACACTGAAGCTTTCTTT. Translating gives CASQSIGREDTEAFF.

This sequence joins TRBV27 and TRBJ1-6, with TRBD1 matching 10 bases. Germline V lookup: CDR1 MNHEY, CDR2 SMNVEV (reference sequence). The CDR3 is made up of 18 amino acids. V gave up 4 bases and J gave up 7 bases; unmatched junction bases: 13. The CDR3 region has the DNA TGTGCCAGCAGTTCCCCCCTCGACAGGGGGCGAGTAAATTCACCCCTCCACTTT. Translated, it gives CASSSPLDRGRVNSPLHF.

The chain employs TRBV5-4 and TRBJ1-1; a weak D match, TRBD1 (6 bases). Deletions cut 3 bases from V and 10 bases from J, with 22 bases between. The CDR3 loop spans 15 amino acids. Germline CDR1 and CDR2: SGHNT and YYREEE (reference sequence). CDR3 region: CASSSSSVDSGTAFF. CDR3 nucleotides: TGTGCCAGCAGCTCAAGTTCAGTGGACAGTGGAACAGCTTTCTTT.

The chain joins TRBV29-1 to TRBJ1-5; D gene ambiguous. The V gene's germline CDR1 is SQVTM and CDR2 ANQGSEA. The length of the CDR3 is 16 residues. V was trimmed by 0 bases and J by 0 bases, leaving 12 bases between them. For the CDR3, the DNA is TGCAGCGTTGAAGAAGTACGAGTCTATAGCAATCAGCCCCAGCATTTT. Translation: CSVEEVRVYSNQPQHF.

V and J are TRBV28 and TRBJ2-3, with TRBD1 matching over 7 bases. With V trimmed by 5 bases and J by 2 bases, 13 bases remained unmatched. Looked up from germline, CDR1 is MDHEN and CDR2 is SYDVKM. This CDR3 contains 17 residues. DNA for the CDR3: TGTGCCAGCAGTACCCAGACAGGGCTGTATGACACAGATACGCAGTATTTT. Translating gives CASSTQTGLYDTDTQYF.

The V gene is TRBV10-3, the J gene TRBJ2-1, with D possibly matching TRBD1 (5 bases). V gave up 3 bases and J gave up 2 bases, with 11 bases separating them. The CDR3 is made up of 15 amino acids. Per germline, CDR1 ENHRY and CDR2 SYGVKD. The CDR3 nucleotides are TGTGCCATCAGTGAATCAGGGCTTCCCTACAATGAGCAGTTCTTC. Its protein is CAISESGLPYNEQFF.

This chain joins TRBV19 and TRBJ2-7; D call uncertain. The CDR3 covers 12 residues. V lost 5 bases, J lost 4 bases, and 9 bases lay in between. The germline CDR1 and CDR2 sequences are LNHDA and SQIVND (reference sequence). CDR3 nucleotides: TGTGCCAGTAGTGACTTTCAGTACGAGCAGTACTTC. It yields the protein CASSDFQYEQYF.

The gene calls are TRBV9 and TRBJ2-1; no firm D call. The germline V and J ends were trimmed by 0 bases and 0 bases, with 7 bases remaining between them. The CDR3 extends over 15 amino acids. Per germline, CDR1 SGDLS and CDR2 YYNGEE. The CDR3 nucleotides read TGTGCCAGCAGCGTAGCTCTCAGCTCCTACAATGAGCAGTTCTTC. It codes for CASSVALSSYNEQFF.

V usage is TRBV2 and J usage is TRBJ1-6; 7 nucleotides align to TRBD1. CDR1 is SNHLY and CDR2 is FYNNEI in the germline V gene. V shed 4 bases and J 3 bases; nucleotides not matched to a gene: 3. CDR3 length equals 15 residues. The CDR3 DNA is TGTGCCAGCAGTGTTCGACAGGGCTATAATTCACCCCTCCACTTT. Its protein product is CASSVRQGYNSPLHF.

The V and J genes are TRBV7-8 and TRBJ2-7; tentatively, D is TRBD2 (7 bases). The germline V and J ends were trimmed by 4 bases and 6 bases, with 16 bases remaining between them. The CDR3 is 14 residues long. Germline V gives CDR1 SGHVS, CDR2 FQNEAQ. CDR3 amino acids: CASSYTGGPGEQYF. Written as DNA, the CDR3 is TGTGCCAGCAGCTATACCGGGGGGCCGGGCGAGCAGTACTTC.

The chain combines TRBV5-1 with TRBJ2-1; TRBD2 matches at 12 bases. J gave up 7 bases and V 5 bases, and 7 bases lay outside the gene matches. CDR3 size: 15 residues. Per germline, CDR1 SGHRS and CDR2 YFSETQ. In DNA form, the CDR3 reads TGCGCCAGCAGGACCGGACTAGCGGGATTAAATGAGCAGTTCTTC. Translation: CASRTGLAGLNEQFF. Drawing the rest from reference TRBV5-1 and TRBJ2-1, the complete variable domain is KAGVTQTPRYLIKTRGQQVTLSCSPISGHRSVSWYQQTPGQGLQFLFEYFSETQRNKGNFPGRFSGRQFSNSRSEMNVSTLELGDSALYLCASRTGLAGLNEQFFGPGTRLTVL.

The chain combines TRBV19 with TRBJ2-1; TRBD1 agrees at 9 bases. Trimming took 5 bases from V and 7 from J; bases not matched to a gene: 21. Per the germline V gene, CDR1 is LNHDA and CDR2 is SQIVND (reference sequence). This CDR3 has 19 residues. The CDR3 coding sequence is TGTGCCAGTAGTGCGATAGGGACAGGGTTCCCCAAGGTTTGGAATGAGCAGTTCTTC. Its translation: CASSAIGTGFPKVWNEQFF.

This clone was counted ten times or more. This chain joins TRBV7-2 and TRBJ1-2; 8 bases are a match to TRBD1. Germline V lookup: CDR1 SGHTA, CDR2 FQGNSA. This CDR3 region has 12 residues. The V segment lost 6 bases and the J segment 6 bases; nucleotides outside the gene matches: 3. For the CDR3, the DNA is TGTGCCAGCAGGCAGACAGGGGATGGCTACACCTTC. Translating it yields CASRQTGDGYTF.

The chain combines TRBV29-1 with TRBJ2-4; a possible D gene is TRBD2 (6 bases). The CDR3 is made up of 13 amino acids. The germline V and J ends were trimmed by 6 bases and 0 bases, with 9 bases remaining between them. The germline CDR1 and CDR2 sequences are SQVTM and ANQGSEA. CDR3 in DNA: TGCAGCGTCGGGGGACTAGCCAAAAACATTCAGTACTTC. Translation gives CSVGGLAKNIQYF.

The chain couples TRBV4-1 to TRBJ2-5, with 11 bases identical to TRBD2. The DNA end is a closer match to TRBJ2-7, so the J assignment may be wrong. From germline, CDR1 is MGHRA and CDR2 YSYEKL. The CDR3 length is 16 residues. This chain's CDR3 is CASSQDLLAGEYEQYF. The CDR3 region has the DNA TGCGCCAGCAGCCAAGACCTACTAGCGGGGGAGTACGAGCAGTACTTC.